This T cell receptor beta chain was recorded in a study of regulatory T cells in long-lasting Graves disease. Study in general: Disease was considered persistent Graves' disease after over 5 years of antithyroid drugs (with positive TSH receptor antibodies). Study findings and constraints: Reduced TCR diversity was observed in persistent Graves' patients versus newly diagnosed patients.

Ten or more counts support this clonotype. Its antigen is undetermined. Combining iRepertoire HTBI primers with Arm-PCR of CDR3 regions, the authors built TCR beta libraries. TCRdb passed the multiplex PCR reads through MiXCR, listing each CDR3 protein once. The data show 400,000 to 500,000 distinct CDR3 sequences, around a fifth seen once. As for time point: persistent/refractory GD, antithyroid drugs over 5 years with positive TRAb. Extracted RNA from PBMCs served as the source of the TCR library. A peripheral blood sample, 7 to 9.5 milliliters in volume, was drawn into EDTA tubes. Source: peripheral blood mononuclear cells (PBMCs), taken when the disease was refractory, from a patient treated with antithyroid drugs. The TCR originated in a female donor with Graves disease.

CDR3 amino acids: CATRQGRMNTEAFF. CDR3 sequence (DNA): TGTGCCACCAGACAGGGGCGAATGAACACTGAAGCTTTCTTT. V usage is TRBV6-1 and J usage is TRBJ1-1, with 8 bases lining up with TRBD1. V lost 10 bases, J lost 0 bases, and 7 bases stayed unmatched. Germline CDR1 is MNHNS and CDR2 is SASEGT. The CDR3 is 14 residues long.